This T cell receptor (beta chain) was captured by sequencing in a study of shared clonotypes between healthy human individuals (dated by TCRdb to the early 2020s). Looking at the study overall: The cohort included a few men and a couple of women between 18 and 49 years of age. For each donor, CD4 naive and CD4 memory were each run on three plates, CD8 naive on two plates, and CD8 memory on one plate. Blood TCR repertoires of four to six healthy adults were deeply sequenced to estimate repertoire size and the extent of clonotype sharing between individuals. Libraries were prepared and TCR repertoires were sequenced by different laboratories using diverse techniques, in order to increase sequencing depth and limit assay-specific biases. Per donor, leukapheresis produced somewhere between about 0.85 and 9.5 billion PBMCs.

CD8 naive samples were obtained by positive selection for CCR7 among CD45RO-negative cells, yielding a CD45RA+CCR7+ population from which TemRA cells were excluded. Donors were healthy HIV-negative adults with no recently reported acute infections or vaccinations. All donors were Caucasian adults living in Nashville, Tennessee, USA. After blood collection by leukapheresis, PBMCs were isolated using Ficoll-Histopaque density gradient centrifugation and then cryopreserved in the vapor phase of liquid nitrogen. Purity and quantity of every magnetically sorted T cell population were checked by analytical flow cytometry. Genomic DNA was isolated from every sorted fraction and measured by UV absorbance on a Nanodrop 2000c. Using the deep immunoSEQ assay, TCR CDR3 regions were amplified from genomic DNA by multiplex PCR. For each cell subset, the extracted genomic DNA was distributed evenly across all wells of several immunoSEQ 96-well plates, and each plate served as one replicate. For sorted subsets, approximately 200 ng of genomic DNA, equivalent to roughly 30,000 T cell genomes, went into each replicate PCR. The purified libraries were quantified using a Qubit 3.0 fluorometer, sized with a Bioanalyzer 2100, and then quantified again using the KAPA Library Quantification kit. Each immunoSEQ 96-well plate was sequenced on its own single-read 150-cycle Illumina NextSeq 550 flow cell. As for the original processing: Because the immunoSEQ output held only junctional sequences and lacked quality scores, the filtering could not match the filtering applied to full-length reads. Sequences were annotated with PyIR, a Python wrapper for IgBLAST v1.9, and V/J genes and CDR3 were assigned using IMGT germline references. Reads were removed for weak V/J assignments (E-value above 1e-6), missing CDR3, stop codons, out-of-frame junctions, or ambiguous translated residues. V3J clonotypes were defined by identical inferred V gene, J gene, and CDR3 amino acid sequence. Percentage overlap between repertoires was calculated by dividing the number of shared unique clonotypes by the size of the smaller repertoire. Repertoire richness was assessed with RTK rarefaction, the Chao1 estimator, and Recon v2.1 estimates of unobserved clonotypes. OLGA was used to compute generation probabilities for all TCRbeta clonotypes that the gDNA method yielded from a handful of donors. TCRdb limited this immuneACCESS table to in-frame rearrangements with V and J called. A share of clones is missing; checked studies link under half to unresolved V genes, and the rest is unexplained. The V and J calls and the clone size are those of that table, but D and trimming were determined from the DNA. The sample has about 2.2 million clones on record, around 95% of them singletons. The top ten clones comprise 1.5% to 2% of the sample.

V is reduced by 2 bases and J by 7 bases, leaving a spacing of 14 bases between them. CDR1 and CDR2 are read off the germline V gene (reference sequence) as GTSNPN and SVGIG. The CDR3 starts with the cysteine, ends with the phenylalanine, and has 13 residues. Here the CDR3 DNA is all that survives: 39 bases in frame from base 1. This clone has only a few counts. What this receptor recognizes is not known. No much larger clone exists at a distance of one base, and base qualities are not known. Study-level results and caveats: Larger estimated clonotype richness was generally found for naive subsets than for memory subsets. The genetic and exposure-history diversity represented was limited by the small number of donors. Pairwise subsampling indicated that sequencing depth was expected to affect the degree of clonotype sharing among donors. About 4.5% of naive CD4, roughly 3.5% of naive CD8, about 2.4% of memory CD4, and about 0.4% of memory CD8 clonotypes were shared across several donors. Even with the large sequencing depth, rarefaction of the sorted-subset datasets indicated that sequencing was incomplete. Sampling was restricted to blood, and TCR repertoires in tissues likely differ from the TCR repertoires found in blood. Clonotypes shared by all four sorted-subset donors showed higher generation probabilities than non-shared clonotypes.

The chain is made from TRBV30 and TRBJ1-2; a tentative D call is TRBD1 (5 bases match). This TCR was sampled from a man aged 18-30 years in good health. Some clones in this sample may be carry-over from other donors' samples. Sequencing was carried out using naive CD8+ T cells from PBMCs. The cell subset or site label, as the study defines it: CD45RA+CCR7+. The CDR3 here reads CAWSSQGHAGYTF. In nucleotides, the sequence is TGTGCCTGGAGTTCTCAAGGACACGCTGGCTACACCTTC.